This section outlines one TCR beta chain sequence together with its context. The data were obtained in a study of OX40 agonist ivuxolimab in advanced cancers. Germline V gives CDR1 KGHSH, CDR2 LQKENI. Trimming stripped 3 bases from V and 3 bases from J, with 9 bases between. The CDR3 runs to 14 residues. Libraries were prepared by immunoSEQ multiplex PCR; TCRdb keeps only in-frame clonotypes and omits some of them. The table records tens of thousands of clones, around 83% of them present only once. The chain has TRBV18 and TRBJ1-3, with no clear D. Sequenced here: CD4+ or CD8+ T cells sorted from blood, sampled in a trial of the OX40 agonist ivuxolimab. The receptor comes from an adult with an advanced solid tumor such as melanoma, head and neck, liver or kidney cancer. The DNA of the CDR3 is TGTGCCAGCTCACCGGCAGGCAATGGAAACACCATATATTTT. Residues: CASSPAGNGNTIYF.